What follows are 17 T cell receptor beta chains derived from one specimen sequenced in a study of T cell repertoires in cytomegalovirus infection (dated by TCRdb to between 2018 and 2021). The sample's treatment or condition label, decoded: in vitro stimulation with specific CMV peptide epitopes to enrich CMV-specific T cells. Sequencing used an Illumina HiSeq 1500. In-frame beta chains were kept once TCRdb had trimmed the public reads at Q25 with fastp and called clones with MiXCR. A single entry per CDR3 protein holds the most common genes and DNA from its merged rows. The sample profile shows about 830,000 distinct CDR3 sequences; approximately 30% of them were found once. The ten largest clonotypes hold over 10% of the sample. These receptors' targets are unknown. The sample in question was cultured CD8+ T cells from PBMCs, obtained from culture after CMV antigen stimulation. These receptors originate from a human donor in good health (CMV status not recorded). Some clones in this sample may be carry-over from other donors' samples.

This CDR3 is CASSAGQPAGAFF. The CDR3, as DNA: TGCGCCAGCAGCGCGGGACAGCCAGCGGGAGCTTTCTTT. The chain has TRBV4-3 and TRBJ1-1; 7 bases are shared with TRBD1. CDR1 is LGHNA, CDR2 YSLEER, per germline. V shed 5 bases, J shed 10 bases, and the junction held 10 bases outside the gene matches. This CDR3 has 13 residues.

The chain uses TRBV7-6 and TRBJ1-2; D may be TRBD1 (6 bases). CDR3 size: 14 residues. In germline, CDR1 is SGHVS, CDR2 FNYEAQ. V lost 5 bases and J lost 3, with 13 bases in between. CDR3 in DNA: TGTGCCAGCAGCGCCCCGACAGGTCACTATGGCTACACCTTC. Protein sequence: CASSAPTGHYGYTF. The complete variable domain, with remaining parts taken from reference TRBV7-6 and TRBJ1-2, reads GAGVSQSPRYKVTKRGQDVALRCDPISGHVSLYWYRQALGQGPEFLTYFNYEAQQDKSGLPNDRFSAERPEGSISTLTIQRTEQRDSAMYRCASSAPTGHYGYTFGSGTRLTVV.

In its sample, this clonotype was seen once. This chain connects TRBV5-1 to TRBJ2-7; 8 bases fit TRBD1. V lost 4 bases, J lost 6 bases, and 3 bases stayed unmatched. The CDR3 covers 12 residues. The germline CDR1 and CDR2 sequences are SGHRS and YFSETQ. DNA for the CDR3: TGCGCCAGCAGCAAGACAGGGGTCGAGCAGTACTTC. The encoded protein is CASSKTGVEQYF.

The chain is built from TRBV4-1 and TRBJ1-1, with D possibly being TRBD1 (6 bases). V gave up 2 bases and J gave up 1 base, with 11 bases separating them. CDR3 length equals 15 residues. Germline CDR1 reads MGHRA; CDR2 reads YSYEKL. CDR3 amino acids: CASSQPPGENTEAFF. The CDR3 DNA follows: TGCGCCAGCAGCCAACCACCAGGGGAGAACACTGAAGCTTTCTTT.

The chain uses TRBV11-1 and TRBJ2-2; TRBD2 might be the D (7 bases). This CDR3 region has 16 residues. Trimming left V 1 base short and J 7 bases short, with 16 bases between. Germline V CDR1 and CDR2: SGHAT, FQDESV (reference sequence). CDR3 amino acids: CASSLGRGGFGGELFF. CDR3 sequence (DNA): TGTGCCAGCAGCTTAGGACGCGGGGGCTTTGGCGGGGAGCTGTTTTTT.

The rearrangement joins TRBV20-1 to TRBJ1-2; the D gene is possibly TRBD1 (5 bases). Per the germline V gene, CDR1 is DFQATT and CDR2 is SNEGSKA (reference sequence). CDR3 length: 13 amino acids. Trimming removed 3 bases from V and 8 bases from J, with 16 bases in between. CDR3 region: CSARVRELEGYTF. The DNA of the CDR3 is TGCAGTGCTAGGGTCAGGGAGTTGGAGGGCTACACCTTC.

In regard to this clonotype: A read error may be the cause here, since a much bigger clone is one base away. The rearrangement joins TRBV14 to TRBJ1-2, with D uncertain. The germline V gene encodes CDR1 SGHDN and CDR2 FVKESK. The CDR3 is 13 amino acids. CDR3 sequence (DNA): TGTGCCAGCAGCCCCCGGAGGGCGTATGGCTACGCCTTC. Its translation: CASSPRRAYGYAF.

This clonotype was found a few times. The V gene is TRBV12-5, the J gene TRBJ2-7; no clear D gene. V was shortened by 0 bases and J by 5 bases, with 17 bases between the two germline ends. The CDR3 spans 16 residues. Looked up from germline, CDR1 is LGHNT and CDR2 is FRNRAP. CDR3 DNA: TGTGCTAGTGGTTTGGTAATTCCGGTGGTGGAGAACGAGCAGTACTTC. Translating it yields CASGLVIPVVENEQYF. The full variable domain, with the rest looked up from reference TRBV12-5 and TRBJ2-7, is DARVTQTPRHKVTEMGQEVTMRCQPILGHNTVFWYRQTMMQGLELLAYFRNRAPLDDSGMPKDRFSAEMPDATLATLKIQPSEPRDSAVYFCASGLVIPVVENEQYFGPGTRLTVT.

This rearrangement joins TRBV27 to TRBJ1-6; tentative D call: TRBD1 (6 bases). Trimming took 0 bases from V and 6 from J, leaving 12 bases between them. Germline CDR1 and CDR2: MNHEY and SMNVEV (reference sequence). The CDR3 covers 16 residues. This CDR3 is CASSLSLGGANSPLHF. The DNA of the CDR3 is TGTGCCAGCAGTTTATCGTTAGGGGGGGCTAATTCACCCCTCCACTTT.

In this sample, this clonotype turned up a few times. The chain uses TRBV19 and TRBJ1-6, with D uncertain. Germline V gives CDR1 LNHDA, CDR2 SQIVND (reference sequence). V lost 3 bases and J 14 bases, leaving 20 bases between the germline ends. The CDR3 is made up of 15 amino acids. The CDR3 nucleotides read TGTGCCAGTAGTATTTGGGTCTCCTCTCGGATAACCCTCCACTTT. Its protein is CASSIWVSSRITLHF.

The chain joins TRBV10-3 to TRBJ1-2; 8 bases are shared with TRBD1. V was clipped by 3 bases and J by 6 bases; unmatched bases: 9. This CDR3 comprises 15 residues. CDR1 is ENHRY and CDR2 is SYGVKD in the germline V gene. The CDR3 protein is CAISERDRIKDGYTF. DNA for the CDR3: TGTGCCATCAGTGAACGGGACAGGATAAAGGATGGCTACACCTTC.

The V gene is TRBV27, the J gene TRBJ1-6; D is undetermined. There are 15 residues in the CDR3. Germline V gene data show CDR1 as MNHEY and CDR2 as SMNVEV (reference sequence). V gave up 4 bases and J gave up 9 bases, with 16 bases separating them. The CDR3 DNA sequence: TGTGCCAGCAGTTCCACCCAGGCTTTGGTTTCACCCCTCCACTTT. Its protein product is CASSSTQALVSPLHF.

The CDR3 DNA sequence: TGTGCCAGCAGCTCATACAGAGAGGTAAACGAGCAGTACGTC. It specifies CASSSYREVNEQYV. V is TRBV5-5 and J is TRBJ2-7; D unclear. This CDR3 spans 14 amino acids. The V end lost 3 bases, the J end lost 5 bases, and 15 bases lay between the germline ends. CDR1 is SGHKS and CDR2 is YYEKEE in the germline V gene (reference sequence).

This clonotype appeared a few times. The chain is built from TRBV6-2 or TRBV6-3 and TRBJ2-3, with D possibly being TRBD1 (6 bases). Germline-derived CDR1 and CDR2 are MNHEY and SVGEGT. V dropped 8 bases and J dropped 9 bases, with 21 bases sitting between them. The CDR3 is 14 amino acids. The CDR3 loop is CASEKVTDRSTQYF. For the CDR3, the DNA is TGTGCCAGCGAAAAGGTTACTGACAGGTCAACGCAGTATTTT.

The rearrangement links TRBV29-1 to TRBJ1-2, with D hard to call. Germline-derived CDR1 and CDR2 are SQVTM and ANQGSEA. Trimming pared 2 bases from V and 7 bases from J, leaving 8 bases between. The CDR3 extends over 11 amino acids. DNA of the CDR3: TGCAGCGTTGAATCAGCTCCTGGCTACACCTTC. Translating it yields CSVESAPGYTF.

This clonotype occurred many times. The chain carries TRBV4-3 and TRBJ1-3; no definite D call. This CDR3 has 15 amino acids. V was cut by 3 bases and J by 0 bases, with 9 bases left in between. CDR1 and CDR2 (germline): LGHNA, YSLEER. This chain's CDR3 is CASSQARDSGNTIYF. The CDR3 nucleotides read TGCGCCAGCAGCCAGGCTCGGGACTCTGGAAACACCATATATTTT.

This clonotype was recorded a few times. The J gene is TRBJ1-3, the V gene TRBV28; no reliable D call. V was trimmed by 4 bases and J by 0 bases, leaving 10 bases between them. The CDR3 spans 15 residues. Germline V gene sequence: CDR1 MDHEN, CDR2 SYDVKM. CDR3 in amino acids: CASSSPGSSGNTIYF. The CDR3, as DNA: TGTGCCAGCAGTTCCCCGGGAAGCTCTGGAAACACCATATATTTT.